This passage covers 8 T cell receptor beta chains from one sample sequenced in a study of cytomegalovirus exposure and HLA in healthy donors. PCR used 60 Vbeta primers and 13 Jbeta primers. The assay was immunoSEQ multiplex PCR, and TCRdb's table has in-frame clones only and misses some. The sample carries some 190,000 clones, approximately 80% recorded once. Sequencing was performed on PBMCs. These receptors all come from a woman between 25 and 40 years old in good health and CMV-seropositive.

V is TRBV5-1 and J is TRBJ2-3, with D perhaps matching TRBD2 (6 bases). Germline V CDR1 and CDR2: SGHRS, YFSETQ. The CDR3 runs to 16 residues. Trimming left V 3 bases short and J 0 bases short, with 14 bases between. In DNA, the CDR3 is TGCGCCAGCAGCTCATCCGGGGCGGGGAGCACAGATACGCAGTATTTT. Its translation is CASSSSGAGSTDTQYF.

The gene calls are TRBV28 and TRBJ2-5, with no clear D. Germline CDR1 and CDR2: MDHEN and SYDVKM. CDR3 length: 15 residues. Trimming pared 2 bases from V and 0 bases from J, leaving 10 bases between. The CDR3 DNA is TGTGCCAGCAGTTTACCCCGTGGCTACCAAGAGACCCAGTACTTC. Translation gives CASSLPRGYQETQYF.

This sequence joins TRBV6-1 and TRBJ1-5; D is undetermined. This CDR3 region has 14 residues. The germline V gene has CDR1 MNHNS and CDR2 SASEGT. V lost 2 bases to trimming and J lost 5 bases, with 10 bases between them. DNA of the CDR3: TGTGCCAGCAGTGAACAGGCCTACGATCAGCCCCAGCATTTT. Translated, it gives CASSEQAYDQPQHF.

CDR3 residues: CASSQGTSLAEQETQYF. As DNA, the CDR3 is TGTGCCAGCAGCCAAGGGACCTCTCTAGCAGAACAAGAGACCCAGTACTTC. The J gene is TRBJ2-5, the V gene TRBV4-2; weak D call: TRBD2 (5 bases). V gave up 1 base and J gave up 2 bases, with 17 bases separating them. Germline V lookup: CDR1 LGHNA, CDR2 YNFKEQ. The CDR3 runs to 17 residues.

The CDR3 spells CASSLVTGDNSPLHF. The CDR3 DNA sequence: TGTGCCAGCAGCTTGGTGACAGGGGATAATTCACCCCTCCACTTT. The chain combines TRBV7-2 with TRBJ1-6, with 8 bases that match TRBD1. Looked up from germline, CDR1 is SGHTA and CDR2 is FQGNSA. The CDR3 extends over 15 amino acids. J was trimmed by 5 bases and V by 3 bases; bases with no gene match: 3.

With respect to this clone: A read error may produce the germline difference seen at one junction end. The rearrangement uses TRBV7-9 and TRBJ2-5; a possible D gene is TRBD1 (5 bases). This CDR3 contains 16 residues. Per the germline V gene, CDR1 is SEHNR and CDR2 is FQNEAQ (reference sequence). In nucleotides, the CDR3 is TGTTCCAGCAGCTTAGCAGTTTTAGGGGTCCAAGAGACCCAGTACTTC. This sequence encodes CSSSLAVLGVQETQYF.

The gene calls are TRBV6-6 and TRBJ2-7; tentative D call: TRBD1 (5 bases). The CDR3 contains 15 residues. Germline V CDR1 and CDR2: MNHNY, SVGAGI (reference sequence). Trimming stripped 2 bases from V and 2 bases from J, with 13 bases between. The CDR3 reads CASSYRVGAPYEQYF. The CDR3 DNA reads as TGTGCCAGCAGTTACCGGGTAGGGGCCCCCTACGAGCAGTACTTC.

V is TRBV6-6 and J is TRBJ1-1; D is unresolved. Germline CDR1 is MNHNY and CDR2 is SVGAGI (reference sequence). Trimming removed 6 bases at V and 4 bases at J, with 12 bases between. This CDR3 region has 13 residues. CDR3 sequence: CASRRGQATEAFF. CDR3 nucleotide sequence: TGTGCCAGCAGGCGAGGGCAGGCCACTGAAGCTTTCTTT.